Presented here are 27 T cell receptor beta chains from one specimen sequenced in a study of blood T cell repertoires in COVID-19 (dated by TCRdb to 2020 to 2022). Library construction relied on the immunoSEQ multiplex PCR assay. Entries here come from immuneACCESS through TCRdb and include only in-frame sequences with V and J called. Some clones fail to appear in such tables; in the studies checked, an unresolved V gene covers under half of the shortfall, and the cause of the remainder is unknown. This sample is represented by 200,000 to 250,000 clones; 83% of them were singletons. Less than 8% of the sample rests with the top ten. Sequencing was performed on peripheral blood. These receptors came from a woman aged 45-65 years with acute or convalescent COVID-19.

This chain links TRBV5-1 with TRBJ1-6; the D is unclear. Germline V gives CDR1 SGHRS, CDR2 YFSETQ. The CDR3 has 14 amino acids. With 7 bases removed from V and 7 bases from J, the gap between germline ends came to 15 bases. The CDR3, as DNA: TGCGCCAGCGGATTGGCCTCGGTGAATTCACCCCTCCACTTT. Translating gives CASGLASVNSPLHF.

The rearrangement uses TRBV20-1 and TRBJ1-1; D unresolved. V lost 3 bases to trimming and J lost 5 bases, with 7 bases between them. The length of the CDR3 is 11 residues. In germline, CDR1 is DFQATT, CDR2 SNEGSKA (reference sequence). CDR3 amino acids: CSASPGTEAFF. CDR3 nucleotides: TGCAGTGCTAGCCCGGGAACTGAAGCTTTCTTT.

CDR3 nucleotide sequence: TGTGCCAGCAGGCCCAGCTTGGCAGGGGGACTAGCTGGGGCCAACGTCCTGACTTTC. Translated: CASRPSLAGGLAGANVLTF. The chain uses TRBV5-8 and TRBJ2-6, with D tentatively TRBD2 (8 bases). V was cut by 5 bases and J by 2 bases, with 23 bases left in between. This CDR3 spans 19 amino acids. The germline gives CDR1 SGHTS, CDR2 YDEGEE.

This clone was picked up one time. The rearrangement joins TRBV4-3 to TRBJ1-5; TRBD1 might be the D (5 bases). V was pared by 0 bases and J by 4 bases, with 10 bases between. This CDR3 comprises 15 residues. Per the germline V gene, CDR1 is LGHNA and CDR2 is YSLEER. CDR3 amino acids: CASSQERGYNQPQHF. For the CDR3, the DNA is TGCGCCAGCAGCCAAGAAAGGGGTTATAATCAGCCCCAGCATTTT.

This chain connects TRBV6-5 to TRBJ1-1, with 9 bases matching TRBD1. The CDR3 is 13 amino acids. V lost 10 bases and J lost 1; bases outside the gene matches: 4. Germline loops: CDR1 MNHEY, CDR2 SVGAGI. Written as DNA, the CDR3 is TGTGCCATCCCGGGACAGGGGAACACTGAAGCTTTCTTT. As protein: CAIPGQGNTEAFF.

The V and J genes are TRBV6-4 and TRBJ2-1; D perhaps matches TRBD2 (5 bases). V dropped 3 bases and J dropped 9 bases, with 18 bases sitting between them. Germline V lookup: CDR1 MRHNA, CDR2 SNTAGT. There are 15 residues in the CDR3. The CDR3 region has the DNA TGTGCCAGCAGTGATCATAGGACTCCACACCGTGAGCAGTTCTTC. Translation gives CASSDHRTPHREQFF.

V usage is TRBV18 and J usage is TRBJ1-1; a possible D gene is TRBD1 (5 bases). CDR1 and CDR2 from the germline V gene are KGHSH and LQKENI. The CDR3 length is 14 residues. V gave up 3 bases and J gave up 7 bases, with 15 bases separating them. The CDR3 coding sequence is TGTGCCAGCTCACCCAGGAGCGCAGGGAATGAAGCTTTCTTT. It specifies CASSPRSAGNEAFF. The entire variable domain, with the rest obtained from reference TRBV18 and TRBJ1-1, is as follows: NAGVMQNPRHLVRRRGQEARLRCSPMKGHSHVYWYRQLPEEGLKFMVYLQKENIIDESGMPKERFSAEFPKEGPSILRIQQVVRGDSAAYFCASSPRSAGNEAFFGQGTRLTVV.

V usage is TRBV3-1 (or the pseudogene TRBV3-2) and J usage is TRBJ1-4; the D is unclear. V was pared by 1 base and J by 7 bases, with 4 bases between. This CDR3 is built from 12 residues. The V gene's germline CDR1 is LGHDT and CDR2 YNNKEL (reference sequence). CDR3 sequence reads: CASSQGVEKLFF. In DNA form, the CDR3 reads TGTGCCAGCAGCCAAGGCGTTGAAAAACTGTTTTTT.

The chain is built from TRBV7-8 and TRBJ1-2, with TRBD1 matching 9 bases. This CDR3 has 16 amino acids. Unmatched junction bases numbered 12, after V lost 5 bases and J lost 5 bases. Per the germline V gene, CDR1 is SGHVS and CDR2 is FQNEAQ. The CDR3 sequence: CASSGPRTDRGYGYTF. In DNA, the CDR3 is TGTGCCAGCAGCGGACCTAGGACCGACAGGGGGTATGGCTACACCTTC. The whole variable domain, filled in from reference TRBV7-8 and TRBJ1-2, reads GAGVSQSPRYKVAKRGQDVALRCDPISGHVSLFWYQQALGQGPEFLTYFQNEAQLDKSGLPSDRFFAERPEGSVSTLKIQRTQQEDSAVYLCASSGPRTDRGYGYTFGSGTRLTVV.

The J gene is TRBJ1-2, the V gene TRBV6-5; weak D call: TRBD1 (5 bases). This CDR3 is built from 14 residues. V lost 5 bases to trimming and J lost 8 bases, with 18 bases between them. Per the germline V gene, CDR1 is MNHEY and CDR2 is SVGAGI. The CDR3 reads CASSPQGAGRGYTF. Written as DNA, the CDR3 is TGTGCCAGCAGTCCTCAGGGCGCGGGGAGAGGCTACACCTTC.

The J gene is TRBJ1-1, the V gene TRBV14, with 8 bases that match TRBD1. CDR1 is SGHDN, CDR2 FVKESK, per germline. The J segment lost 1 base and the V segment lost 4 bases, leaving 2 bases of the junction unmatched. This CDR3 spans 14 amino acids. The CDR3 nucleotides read TGTGCCAGCAGCCGGACAGGGACGAACACTGAAGCTTTCTTT. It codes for CASSRTGTNTEAFF.

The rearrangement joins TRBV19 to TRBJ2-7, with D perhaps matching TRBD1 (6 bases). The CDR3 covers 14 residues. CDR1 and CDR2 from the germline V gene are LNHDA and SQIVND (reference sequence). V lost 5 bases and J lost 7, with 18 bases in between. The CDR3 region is CASSETGISREQYF. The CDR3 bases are TGTGCCAGTAGTGAAACAGGGATCTCAAGGGAGCAGTACTTC.

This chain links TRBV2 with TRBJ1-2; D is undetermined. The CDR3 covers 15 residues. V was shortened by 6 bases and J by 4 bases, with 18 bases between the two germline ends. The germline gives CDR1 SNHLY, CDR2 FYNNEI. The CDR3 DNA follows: TGTGCCAGCAGGACCGGGCTAGAGGGTACCTATGGCTACACCTTC. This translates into CASRTGLEGTYGYTF.

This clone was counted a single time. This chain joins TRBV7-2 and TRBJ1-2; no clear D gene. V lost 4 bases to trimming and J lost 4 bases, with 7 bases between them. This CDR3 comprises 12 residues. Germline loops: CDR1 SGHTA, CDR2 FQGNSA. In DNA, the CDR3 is TGTGCCAGCAGCTCCCCCCTCTATGGCTACACCTTC. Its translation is CASSSPLYGYTF. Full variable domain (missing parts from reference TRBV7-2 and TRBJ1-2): GAGVSQSPSNKVTEKGKDVELRCDPISGHTALYWYRQSLGQGLEFLIYFQGNSAPDKSGLPSDRFSAERTGGSVSTLTIQRTQQEDSAVYLCASSSPLYGYTFGSGTRLTVV.

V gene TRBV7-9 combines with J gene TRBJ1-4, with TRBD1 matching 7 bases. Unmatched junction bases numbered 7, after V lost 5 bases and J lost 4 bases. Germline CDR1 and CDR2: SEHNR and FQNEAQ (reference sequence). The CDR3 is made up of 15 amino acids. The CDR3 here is CASSPGDRINEKLFF. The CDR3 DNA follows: TGTGCCAGCAGCCCCGGGGACAGAATTAATGAAAAACTGTTTTTT.

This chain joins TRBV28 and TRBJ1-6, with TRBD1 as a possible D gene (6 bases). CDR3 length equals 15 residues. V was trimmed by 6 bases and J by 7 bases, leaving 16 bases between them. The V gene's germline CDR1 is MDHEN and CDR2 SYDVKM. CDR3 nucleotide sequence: TGTGCCAGCAGCACCCTACAGGGCCCAAATTCACCCCTCCACTTT. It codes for CASSTLQGPNSPLHF.

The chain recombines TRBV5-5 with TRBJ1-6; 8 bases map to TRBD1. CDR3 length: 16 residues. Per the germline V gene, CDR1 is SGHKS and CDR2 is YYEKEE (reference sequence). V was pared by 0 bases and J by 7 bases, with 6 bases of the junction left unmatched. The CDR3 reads CASSLAQGAGNSPLHF. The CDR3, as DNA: TGTGCCAGCAGCTTGGCCCAGGGGGCGGGAAATTCACCCCTCCACTTT.

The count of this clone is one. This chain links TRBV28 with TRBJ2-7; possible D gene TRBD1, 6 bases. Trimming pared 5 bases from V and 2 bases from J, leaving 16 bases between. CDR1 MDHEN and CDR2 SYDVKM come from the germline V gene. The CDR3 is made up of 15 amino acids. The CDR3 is CASSEQGSAAYEQYF. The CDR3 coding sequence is TGTGCCAGCAGTGAGCAGGGGTCGGCTGCCTACGAGCAGTACTTC.

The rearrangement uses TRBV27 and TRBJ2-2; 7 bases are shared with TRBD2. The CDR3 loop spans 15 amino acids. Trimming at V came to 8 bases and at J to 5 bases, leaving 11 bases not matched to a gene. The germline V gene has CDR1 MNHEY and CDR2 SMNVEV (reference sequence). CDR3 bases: TGTGCCAGCTGCTCAGAGGGGAGGGTAACCGGGGAGCTGTTTTTT. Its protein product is CASCSEGRVTGELFF.

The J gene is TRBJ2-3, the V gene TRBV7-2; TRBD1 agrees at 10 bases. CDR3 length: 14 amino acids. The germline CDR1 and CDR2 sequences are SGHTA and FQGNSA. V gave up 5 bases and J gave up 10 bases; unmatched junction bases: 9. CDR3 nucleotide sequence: TGTGCCAGCAGCCCCCGGACAGGGGGTGGTGCGCAGTATTTT. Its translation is CASSPRTGGGAQYF.

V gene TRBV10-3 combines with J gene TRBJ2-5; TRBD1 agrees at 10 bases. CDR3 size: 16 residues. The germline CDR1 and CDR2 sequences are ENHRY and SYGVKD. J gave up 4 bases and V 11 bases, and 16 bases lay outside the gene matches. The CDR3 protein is CAANRQGAMGPETQYF. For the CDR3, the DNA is TGTGCCGCAAACCGACAGGGGGCTATGGGTCCAGAGACCCAGTACTTC.

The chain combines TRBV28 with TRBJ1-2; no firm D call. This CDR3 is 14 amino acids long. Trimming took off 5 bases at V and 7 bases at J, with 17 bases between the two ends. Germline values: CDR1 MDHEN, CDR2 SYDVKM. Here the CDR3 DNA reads TGTGCCAGCAGTCCCGTCACCGAGGAAGTTGGCTACACCTTC. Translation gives CASSPVTEEVGYTF.

The CDR3 DNA follows: TGTGCCAGCAGCCGAGCAGGGGGCAATGGGAATTCACCCCTCCACTTT. Translated, it gives CASSRAGGNGNSPLHF. The V gene is TRBV3-1 (or the pseudogene TRBV3-2), the J gene TRBJ1-6; 8 bases align to TRBD1. The CDR3 has 16 residues. The trim removed 4 bases at V and 7 bases at J, leaving 9 bases unmatched. Germline V CDR1 and CDR2: LGHDT, YNNKEL (reference sequence).

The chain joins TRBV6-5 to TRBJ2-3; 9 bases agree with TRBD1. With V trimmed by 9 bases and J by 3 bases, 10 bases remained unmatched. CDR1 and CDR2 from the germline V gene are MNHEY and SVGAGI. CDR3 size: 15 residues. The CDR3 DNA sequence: TGTGCCAGTCAAGACGGGACAGGGATAACAGATACGCAGTATTTT. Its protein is CASQDGTGITDTQYF.

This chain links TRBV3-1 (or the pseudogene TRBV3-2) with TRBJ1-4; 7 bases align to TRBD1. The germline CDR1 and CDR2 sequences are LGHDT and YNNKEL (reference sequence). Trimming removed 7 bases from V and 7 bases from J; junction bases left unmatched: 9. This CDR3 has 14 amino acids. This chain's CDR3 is CASTKGGAGEKLFF. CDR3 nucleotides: TGTGCCAGCACAAAAGGGGGCGCGGGTGAAAAACTGTTTTTT.

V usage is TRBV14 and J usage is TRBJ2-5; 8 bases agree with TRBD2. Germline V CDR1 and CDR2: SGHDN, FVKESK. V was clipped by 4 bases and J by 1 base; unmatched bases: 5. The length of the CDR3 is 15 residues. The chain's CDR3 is CASSRGGLLQETQYF. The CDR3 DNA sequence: TGTGCCAGCAGCCGCGGGGGGCTTCTCCAAGAGACCCAGTACTTC.

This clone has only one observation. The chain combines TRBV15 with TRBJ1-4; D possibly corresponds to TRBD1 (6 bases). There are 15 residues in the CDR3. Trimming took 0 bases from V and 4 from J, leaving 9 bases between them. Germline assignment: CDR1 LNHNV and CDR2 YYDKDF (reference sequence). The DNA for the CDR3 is TGTGCCACCAGCAGAGATCAGGGGCATAATGAAAAACTGTTTTTT. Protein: CATSRDQGHNEKLFF.